The 22 T cell receptor beta chains reported below all come from one sample, sequenced in a study of CD8+ T cells in alopecia areata. RNA extraction and reverse transcription yielded cDNA as sequencing template. This table comes from immunoSEQ multiplex PCR, and its TCRdb copy is limited to in-frame clones, with some not included. This table has about 130,000 clones, roughly three fifths appearing once. Sequences were derived from CD4+ T cells sorted from blood, sampled at week 0. Every receptor here comes from a human donor with alopecia areata.

The genes are TRBV4-2 and TRBJ1-3; 11 bases are a match to TRBD1. CDR3 length equals 18 residues. The V segment lost 0 bases and the J segment 2 bases; nucleotides outside the gene matches: 6. The V gene's germline CDR1 is LGHNA and CDR2 YNFKEQ. The CDR3 nucleotides read TGTGCCAGCAGCCAAGACCCCGTGGACAGGGGGCCTGGAAACACCATATATTTT. Translated, it gives CASSQDPVDRGPGNTIYF.

This clone occurred a few times. The gene calls are TRBV29-1 and TRBJ2-1; 7 bases match TRBD2. CDR1 and CDR2 from the germline V gene are SQVTM and ANQGSEA. CDR3 length: 13 amino acids. The junction had 8 bases not matched to a gene; V was cut back by 5 bases and J by 7 bases. CDR3 loop: CSVQGLVKNEQFF. Here the CDR3 DNA reads TGCAGCGTTCAAGGACTAGTAAAAAATGAGCAGTTCTTC.

The chain carries TRBV4-3 and TRBJ1-1; 10 bases are a match to TRBD1. J was trimmed by 7 bases and V by 0 bases; bases with no gene match: 11. The length of the CDR3 is 17 residues. Germline V gene lookup returns CDR1 LGHNA and CDR2 YSLEER. The CDR3 loop is CASSQDLGQGRRFEAFF. The DNA of the CDR3 is TGCGCCAGCAGCCAAGATTTGGGACAGGGGAGGAGATTTGAAGCTTTCTTT.

This clone has just one count. The chain is built from TRBV5-1 and TRBJ2-5, with 7 bases matching TRBD1. Germline CDR1 and CDR2: SGHRS and YFSETQ. V lost 1 base to trimming and J lost 0 bases; unmatched junction nucleotides: 6. This CDR3 has 16 amino acids. In DNA form, the CDR3 reads TGCGCCAGCAGCTTGACGTCAGGGACAGACCAAGAGACCCAGTACTTC. It is translated as CASSLTSGTDQETQYF.

The genes are TRBV5-4 and TRBJ2-5; no reliable D call. This CDR3 contains 14 residues. CDR1 and CDR2 (germline): SGHNT, YYREEE (reference sequence). Between the trimmed V and J ends, which lost 4 bases and 5 bases, there was a span of 15 bases. CDR3 in DNA: TGTGCCAGCAGCCTAGGTCCGACGAGGGAGACCCAGTACTTC. This encodes CASSLGPTRETQYF.

V is TRBV10-3 and J is TRBJ2-5; 13 bases agree with TRBD2. This CDR3 comprises 15 residues. Per the germline V gene, CDR1 is ENHRY and CDR2 is SYGVKD. With 11 bases clipped from V and 4 bases from J, the junction kept 10 bases outside the gene matches. The CDR3 loop is CASGLAGNTGETQYF. For the CDR3, the DNA is TGTGCCTCGGGACTAGCGGGGAATACAGGAGAGACCCAGTACTTC.

There are a few counts of this clone. The rearrangement uses TRBV9 and TRBJ1-3; D is unresolved. The CDR3 is 17 amino acids. Looked up from germline, CDR1 is SGDLS and CDR2 is YYNGEE. Trimming left V 1 base short and J 0 bases short, with 14 bases between. CDR3: CASSVNSLSVSGNTIYF. The CDR3, as DNA: TGTGCCAGCAGCGTAAACAGCCTATCCGTCTCTGGAAACACCATATATTTT.

The chain is built from TRBV7-2 and TRBJ1-6; 8 positions agree with TRBD1. The V gene's germline CDR1 is SGHTA and CDR2 FQGNSA. The V segment lost 1 base and the J segment 6 bases; nucleotides outside the gene matches: 11. The CDR3 totals 18 residues. DNA of the CDR3: TGTGCCAGCAGCTTAGTAGGTGTTGGACAGGGACGTAATTCACCCCTCCACTTT. This translates into CASSLVGVGQGRNSPLHF. Full variable domain (outside the CDR3, taken from reference TRBV7-2 and TRBJ1-6): GAGVSQSPSNKVTEKGKDVELRCDPISGHTALYWYRQSLGQGLEFLIYFQGNSAPDKSGLPSDRFSAERTGGSVSTLTIQRTQQEDSAVYLCASSLVGVGQGRNSPLHFGNGTRLTVT.

V is TRBV5-1 and J is TRBJ2-7, with 9 nucleotides matching TRBD1. The CDR3 is made up of 14 amino acids. V shed 4 bases, J shed 5 bases, and the junction held 7 bases outside the gene matches. Germline values: CDR1 SGHRS, CDR2 YFSETQ. CDR3 loop: CASSAGTGLHEQYF. The CDR3 coding sequence is TGCGCCAGCAGCGCCGGGACAGGGCTCCACGAGCAGTACTTC.

This clone occurred a few times. The chain links TRBV15 to TRBJ1-2, with D unresolved. Trimming took off 1 base at V and 5 bases at J, with 11 bases between the two ends. Germline V gives CDR1 LNHNV, CDR2 YYDKDF (reference sequence). The CDR3 spans 14 residues. The CDR3 sequence is CATSRGSAEYGYTF. The CDR3 DNA reads TGTGCCACCAGCAGAGGGTCGGCGGAGTATGGCTACACCTTC.

The table lists this clone with a few counts. The rearrangement uses TRBV5-1 and TRBJ2-1; 12 bases match TRBD2. The germline CDR1 and CDR2 sequences are SGHRS and YFSETQ. This CDR3 is built from 19 residues. V shed 4 bases and J 0 bases; nucleotides not matched to a gene: 11. In DNA, the CDR3 is TGCGCCAGCAGCCCTCTAGCGGGGGGGTCCGCGAGCTCCTACAATGAGCAGTTCTTC. Protein product: CASSPLAGGSASSYNEQFF.

This rearrangement joins TRBV7-2 to TRBJ2-7; 7 nucleotides agree with TRBD2. With V trimmed by 1 base and J by 2 bases, 11 bases remained unmatched. The CDR3 contains 17 residues. In germline, CDR1 is SGHTA, CDR2 FQGNSA. CDR3 in DNA: TGTGCCAGCAGCTTAGTTGGCAGCGGGGAACCCGCCTACGAGCAGTACTTC. As protein: CASSLVGSGEPAYEQYF.

The chain combines TRBV5-4 with TRBJ2-5; maybe TRBD2 (5 bases). Germline lookup yields CDR1 SGHNT and CDR2 YYREEE (reference sequence). The CDR3 length is 14 residues. Trimming removed 1 base at V and 1 base at J, with 8 bases between. In DNA, the CDR3 is TGTGCCAGCAGCTTGATGGCGGGCCAAGAGACCCAGTACTTC. Protein: CASSLMAGQETQYF.

The rearrangement uses TRBV9 and TRBJ2-5, with D tentatively TRBD1 or TRBD2 (6 bases each). This CDR3 is 14 amino acids long. The germline CDR1 and CDR2 sequences are SGDLS and YYNGEE. Trimming took off 7 bases at V and 3 bases at J, with 16 bases between the two ends. For the CDR3, the DNA is TGTGCCAGCCCGAGGAGGGGGGCCAAAGAGACCCAGTACTTC. Translated, it gives CASPRRGAKETQYF.

V and J are TRBV7-9 and TRBJ2-5, with D uncertain. CDR1 is SEHNR, CDR2 FQNEAQ, per germline (reference sequence). Trimming removed 1 base from V and 3 bases from J, with 12 bases in between. This CDR3 has 15 amino acids. CDR3 nucleotides: TGTGCCAGCAGCTTAGATGGGTGGCAGGAAGAGACCCAGTACTTC. As protein: CASSLDGWQEETQYF.

The chain uses TRBV9 and TRBJ1-4; D unclear. The CDR3 consists of 15 residues. The germline CDR1 and CDR2 sequences are SGDLS and YYNGEE. Trimming took 0 bases from V and 8 from J, leaving 14 bases between them. The CDR3 here is CASSVAPRASEKLFF. The DNA for the CDR3 is TGTGCCAGCAGCGTAGCCCCTAGGGCGTCGGAAAAACTGTTTTTT.

The V and J genes are TRBV4-3 and TRBJ2-2; D may match TRBD1 or TRBD2 (5 bases each). The germline V gene has CDR1 LGHNA and CDR2 YSLEER. CDR3 length: 15 residues. V lost 0 bases to trimming and J lost 7 bases, with 12 bases between them. CDR3 in amino acids: CASSQEKQGDGELFF. The DNA for the CDR3 is TGCGCCAGCAGCCAAGAAAAGCAGGGAGACGGGGAGCTGTTTTTT.

This clone was picked up a small number of times. CDR3 coding DNA: TGTGCCAGCAGCTCTACCGGGACAGGGGTAAGGGAGCAGTACTTC. Translated, it gives CASSSTGTGVREQYF. This sequence joins TRBV7-2 and TRBJ2-7, with TRBD1 matching 10 bases. Germline loops: CDR1 SGHTA, CDR2 FQGNSA. This CDR3 region has 15 residues. V was pared by 4 bases and J by 7 bases, with 10 bases of the junction left unmatched.

This clone appeared a few times. This rearrangement joins TRBV27 to TRBJ2-1, with TRBD1 identical over 10 bases. From germline, CDR1 is MNHEY and CDR2 SMNVEV (reference sequence). V trimming: 5 bases; J trimming: 5 bases; junction bases outside the gene matches: 6. CDR3 length: 15 amino acids. Written as DNA, the CDR3 is TGTGCCAGCAGTATAAGACAGGGGGCAAACAATGAGCAGTTCTTC. This translates into CASSIRQGANNEQFF.

The chain recombines TRBV7-2 with TRBJ2-2; D is undetermined. The CDR3 loop spans 15 amino acids. Looked up from germline, CDR1 is SGHTA and CDR2 is FQGNSA. Between the trimmed V and J ends, which lost 1 base and 1 base, there was a span of 7 bases. CDR3 nucleotides: TGTGCCAGCAGCTTAGATATAGGGAACACCGGGGAGCTGTTTTTT. Translated: CASSLDIGNTGELFF.

The rearrangement links TRBV4-1 to TRBJ2-4, with D possibly matching TRBD2 (5 bases). Germline V gene sequence: CDR1 MGHRA, CDR2 YSYEKL. The CDR3 is 17 residues long. Trimming cost V 4 bases and J 1 base, with 17 bases left between them. CDR3 amino acids: CASSPTVGVSAKNIQYF. The CDR3 nucleotides read TGCGCCAGCAGCCCCACGGTCGGGGTATCGGCCAAAAACATTCAGTACTTC.

The J gene is TRBJ2-2, the V gene TRBV29-1; TRBD1 matches at 12 bases. The length of the CDR3 is 16 residues. The germline V gene has CDR1 SQVTM and CDR2 ANQGSEA. V was pared by 7 bases and J by 7 bases, with 13 bases of the junction left unmatched. The CDR3 nucleotides read TGCAGCGCACTACCCCGGGACAGGGGGCAAATCGGGGAGCTGTTTTTT. It codes for CSALPRDRGQIGELFF.